Listed below are T cell receptor beta chains from one sample, sequenced in a study of cytomegalovirus exposure and HLA in healthy donors. Some clones are missing from TCRdb's copy, which holds only in-frame ones; the method was immunoSEQ multiplex PCR. The repertoire has nearly 110,000 clones, under 85% of them found once; the top ten carry 4.2%. The sample taken for sequencing was PBMCs. Source of these receptors: a male donor in good health and CMV-seronegative. The CDR3 runs from the conserved cysteine through the conserved F or W. Fields, in order: clone size, D gene, V gene, J gene, CDR3 DNA, CDR3 protein. The D gene is left open where the match is weak. Clone size, where shown, is once, few, many, or a class for clones that have expanded.

size: few
D: .
V: TRBV30
J: TRBJ1-5
DNA: TGTGCCTGGAAGGCCTGGACAGCGGGCAATCAGCCCCAGCATTTT
CDR3: CAWKAWTAGNQPQHF

size: .
D: .
V: TRBV28
J: TRBJ1-5
DNA: TGTGCCACCGAGCTAGGACAGAGCAATCAGCCCCAGCATTTT
CDR3: CATELGQSNQPQHF

size: once
D: .
V: TRBV18
J: TRBJ1-5
DNA: TGTGCCAGCTCACCGGGGCTCGATTCGCCCCAGCATTTT
CDR3: CASSPGLDSPQHF

size: .
D: .
V: TRBV6-5
J: TRBJ2-5
DNA: TGTGCCAGCAGCCAGACCCCTAGTCCCGAGTACTTC
CDR3: CASSQTPSPEYF

size: .
D: .
V: TRBV5-4
J: TRBJ2-1
DNA: TGTGCCAGCAGCTTGGCGGAAGGGGATTCGTTCTTC
CDR3: CASSLAEGDSFF

size: .
D: .
V: TRBV19
J: TRBJ2-1
DNA: TGTGCCAGTAACCCAGCTAGTAGTGGCTACAATGAGCAGTTCTTC
CDR3: CASNPASSGYNEQFF

size: .
D: .
V: TRBV27
J: TRBJ1-2
DNA: TGTGCCAGCAGTTTATCCGGGAAGAGCGGCTACACCTTC
CDR3: CASSLSGKSGYTF

size: .
D: TRBD1
V: TRBV18
J: TRBJ2-7
DNA: TGTGCCAGCTCACCACAGACAGGGTCCCTCGACGAGCAGTACTTC
CDR3: CASSPQTGSLDEQYF

size: .
D: .
V: TRBV5-6
J: TRBJ2-1
DNA: TGTGCCAGCGACCGTCTAGGTCTAGGCGAGCAGTTCTTC
CDR3: CASDRLGLGEQFF

size: few
D: TRBD2
V: TRBV7-2
J: TRBJ2-7
DNA: TGTGCCAGCAGCCGGGACGCGGGAGGGGTCTACGAGCAGTACTTC
CDR3: CASSRDAGGVYEQYF

size: few
D: .
V: TRBV2
J: TRBJ1-3
DNA: TGTGCCAGCAGAGCTGGACCGGGATTGTATTTT
CDR3: CASRAGPGLYF

size: once
D: .
V: TRBV5-4
J: TRBJ2-1
DNA: TGTGCCAGCAGCTTAACGGGTTCCTACAATGAGCAGTTCTTC
CDR3: CASSLTGSYNEQFF

size: few
D: .
V: TRBV5-4
J: TRBJ2-7
DNA: TGTGCCAGCAGCTTGGACGGCTACGAGCAGTACTTC
CDR3: CASSLDGYEQYF

size: .
D: TRBD2
V: TRBV19
J: TRBJ2-2
DNA: TGTGCCAGTCACAACAAGCGGGAGGGTCTCACCGGGGAGCTGTTTTTT
CDR3: CASHNKREGLTGELFF

size: .
D: .
V: TRBV7-9
J: TRBJ1-6
DNA: TGTGCCAGCAGCTTAGCTGGAGTCGAGAATTCACCCCTCCACTTT
CDR3: CASSLAGVENSPLHF

size: once
D: TRBD2
V: TRBV2
J: TRBJ2-2
DNA: TGTGCCAGCAGGGGAACTAGCGGGAGGAACACCGGGGAGTTGTTTTTT
CDR3: CASRGTSGRNTGELFF

size: few
D: .
V: TRBV7-2
J: TRBJ2-1
DNA: TGTGCCAGCAGCTTAGATGTAGCGGAGCAGTTCTTC
CDR3: CASSLDVAEQFF

size: .
D: TRBD1
V: TRBV5-1
J: TRBJ2-5
DNA: TGCGCCAGCAGCTACGACAGGGATTTGGAGACCCAGTACTTC
CDR3: CASSYDRDLETQYF

size: few
D: .
V: TRBV15
J: TRBJ1-1
DNA: TGTGCCACCAGCACGAGGGCTTTAGGGAACACTGAAGCTTTCTTT
CDR3: CATSTRALGNTEAFF

size: .
D: .
V: TRBV27
J: TRBJ1-1
DNA: TGTGCCAGCAGTTTGCTGAGTGACACTGAAGCTTTCTTT
CDR3: CASSLLSDTEAFF

size: .
D: .
V: TRBV2
J: TRBJ2-1
DNA: TGTGCCAGCAGTCCCTCTACTAGCTACAATGAGCAGTTCTTC
CDR3: CASSPSTSYNEQFF

size: .
D: TRBD2
V: TRBV5-1
J: TRBJ2-3
DNA: TGCGCCAGCAGCCCGGGTACTGCGGGAGATTATGATACGCAGTATTTT
CDR3: CASSPGTAGDYDTQYF

size: .
D: .
V: TRBV5-4
J: TRBJ2-1
DNA: TGTGCCAGCAGCTTGGGAGGTGTAGGAGTATACAATGAGCAGTTCTTC
CDR3: CASSLGGVGVYNEQFF

size: .
D: TRBD1
V: TRBV5-1
J: TRBJ2-5
DNA: TGCGCCAGCAGCCCGGGACAGGGATTTTTCAGGGAGACCCAGTACTTC
CDR3: CASSPGQGFFRETQYF

size: .
D: TRBD1
V: TRBV11-3
J: TRBJ2-3
DNA: TGTGCCAGCAGCTCCCGGGACAGGGGAACAGGAGATACGCAGTATTTT
CDR3: CASSSRDRGTGDTQYF

size: .
D: .
V: TRBV28
J: TRBJ1-2
DNA: TGTGCCAGCATAAGGGGGGGAGCTAACTATGGCTACACCTTC
CDR3: CASIRGGANYGYTF

size: .
D: .
V: TRBV29-1
J: TRBJ1-2
DNA: TGCGCCTATACAGTTCAAGACTATGGCTACACCTTC
CDR3: CAYTVQDYGYTF

size: .
D: TRBD1
V: TRBV10-1
J: TRBJ2-7
DNA: TGCGCCAGCAACCTTCGGGACAGATACCCCGAGCAGTACTTC
CDR3: CASNLRDRYPEQYF

size: .
D: TRBD1
V: TRBV7-2
J: TRBJ2-7
DNA: TGTGCCAGCAGCAAGGGACAGGGCCCCTACGAGCAGTACTTC
CDR3: CASSKGQGPYEQYF

size: few
D: TRBD1
V: TRBV7-2
J: TRBJ1-3
DNA: TGTGCCAGCAGCCCCCCGGGACAGGGAGGGTCAGGGTACATATATTTT
CDR3: CASSPPGQGGSGYIYF

size: .
D: TRBD1
V: TRBV28
J: TRBJ2-1
DNA: TGTGCCAGCAGTCCACCGGGGACAGGGAGAGATGAGCAGTTCTTC
CDR3: CASSPPGTGRDEQFF

size: .
D: .
V: TRBV27
J: TRBJ1-2
DNA: TGTGCCAGCAGTAGCGGTGTTGCGAACTATGGCTACACCTTC
CDR3: CASSSGVANYGYTF

size: .
D: .
V: TRBV6-5
J: TRBJ1-5
DNA: TGTGCCAGCAGCCAAAGACGGGGAGGCAATCAGCCCCAGCATTTT
CDR3: CASSQRRGGNQPQHF

size: .
D: .
V: TRBV28
J: TRBJ1-1
DNA: TGTGCCAGCAGTTTTGCTACAGGGCGTCGGACTGAAGCTTTCTTT
CDR3: CASSFATGRRTEAFF

size: .
D: .
V: TRBV25-1
J: TRBJ2-7
DNA: TGTGCCAGCAGTACTGTACAGGGTGGCTCCTACGAGCAGTACTTC
CDR3: CASSTVQGGSYEQYF

size: .
D: TRBD1
V: TRBV6-6
J: TRBJ2-7
DNA: TGTGCCAGCAGTTGGGGACAGGCAACCTACGAGCAGTACTTC
CDR3: CASSWGQATYEQYF

size: few
D: TRBD2
V: TRBV28
J: TRBJ2-1
DNA: TGTGCCAGCAGCCATGGTCGAGCGGGGCTGAGCTACAATGAGCAGTTCTTC
CDR3: CASSHGRAGLSYNEQFF

size: .
D: .
V: TRBV6-5
J: TRBJ1-3
DNA: TGTGCCAGCAGTGCTAACGGCGGGGCCGGAAACACCATATATTTT
CDR3: CASSANGGAGNTIYF

size: .
D: .
V: TRBV30
J: TRBJ2-7
DNA: TGTGCCTGGACTTGGGGCCCTATCTACGAGCAGTACTTC
CDR3: CAWTWGPIYEQYF

size: once
D: TRBD1
V: TRBV2
J: TRBJ1-5
DNA: TGTGCCAGCAGGAGACAGGGAGCCGGTCAGCCCCAGCATTTT
CDR3: CASRRQGAGQPQHF

size: .
D: .
V: TRBV6-6
J: TRBJ2-1
DNA: TGTGCCAGCAGTTGGAGGGCCGCGTCCTACAATGAGCAGTTCTTC
CDR3: CASSWRAASYNEQFF

size: .
D: TRBD1
V: TRBV19
J: TRBJ2-3
DNA: TGTGCCAGTAGTATCGACAGGGGGAACACAGATACGCAGTATTTT
CDR3: CASSIDRGNTDTQYF

size: once
D: .
V: TRBV7-6
J: TRBJ2-1
DNA: TGTGCCAGCAGCAGAGCGGGCAGCTCCTACAATGAGCAGTTCTTC
CDR3: CASSRAGSSYNEQFF

size: .
D: .
V: TRBV9
J: TRBJ2-5
DNA: TGTGCCAGCAGCGTAGGGGGGCGGCAAGAGACCCAGTACTTC
CDR3: CASSVGGRQETQYF

size: .
D: .
V: TRBV27
J: TRBJ2-2
DNA: TGTGCCAGCAGTCTAGGGGGGGTTTTAGGCCTCGCCGGGGAGCTGTTTTTT
CDR3: CASSLGGVLGLAGELFF

size: .
D: .
V: TRBV5-1
J: TRBJ2-5
DNA: TGCGCCAGCAATACACTTGGGGGCACTAAAGAGACCCAGTACTTC
CDR3: CASNTLGGTKETQYF

size: once
D: TRBD2
V: TRBV5-4
J: TRBJ2-5
DNA: TGTGCCAGCAGCGCTAGGACTAGCGGGAGGCAAGAGACCCAGTACTTC
CDR3: CASSARTSGRQETQYF

size: .
D: .
V: TRBV30
J: TRBJ2-2
DNA: TGTGCCTGGAGTGTGAATCGAGGACTTACCACCGGGGAGCTGTTTTTT
CDR3: CAWSVNRGLTTGELFF

size: .
D: .
V: TRBV4-1
J: TRBJ1-1
DNA: TGCGCCAGCAGCCAATCACCAGTCATGAACACTGAAGCTTTCTTT
CDR3: CASSQSPVMNTEAFF